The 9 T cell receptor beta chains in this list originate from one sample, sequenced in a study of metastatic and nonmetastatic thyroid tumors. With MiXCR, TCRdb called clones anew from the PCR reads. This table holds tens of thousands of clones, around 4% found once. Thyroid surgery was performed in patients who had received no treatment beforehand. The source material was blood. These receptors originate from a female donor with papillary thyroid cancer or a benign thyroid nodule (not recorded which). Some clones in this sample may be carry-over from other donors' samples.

The CDR3: CASSLTSTDTQYF. CDR3 bases: TGTGCCAGCAGTCTTACAAGCACAGATACGCAGTATTTT. V and J are TRBV27 and TRBJ2-3, with D unclear. V lost 5 bases and J lost 0, with 6 bases in between. Germline V gene lookup returns CDR1 MNHEY and CDR2 SMNVEV (reference sequence). This CDR3 spans 13 amino acids.

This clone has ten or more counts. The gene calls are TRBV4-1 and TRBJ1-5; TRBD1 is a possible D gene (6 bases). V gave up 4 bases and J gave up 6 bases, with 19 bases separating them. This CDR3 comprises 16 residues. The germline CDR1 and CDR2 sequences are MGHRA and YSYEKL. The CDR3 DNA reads TGCGCCAGCAGCCCAGGACTTTCAGGGGAGGTTCAGCCCCAGCATTTT. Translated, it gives CASSPGLSGEVQPQHF.

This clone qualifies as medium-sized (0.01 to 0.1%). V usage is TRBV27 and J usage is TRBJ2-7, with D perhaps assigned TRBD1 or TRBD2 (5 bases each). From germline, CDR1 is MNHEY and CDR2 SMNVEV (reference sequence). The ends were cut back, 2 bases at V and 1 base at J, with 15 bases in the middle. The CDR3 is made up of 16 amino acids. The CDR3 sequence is CASSLTGHHPSYEQYF. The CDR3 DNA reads TGTGCCAGCAGTTTAACGGGGCACCATCCATCCTACGAGCAGTACTTC.

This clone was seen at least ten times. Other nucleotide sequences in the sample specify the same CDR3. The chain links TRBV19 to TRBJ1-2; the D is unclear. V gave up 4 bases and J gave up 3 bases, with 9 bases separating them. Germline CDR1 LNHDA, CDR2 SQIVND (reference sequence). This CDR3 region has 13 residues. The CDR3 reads CASSTWTDYGYTF. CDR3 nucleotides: TGTGCCAGTAGTACTTGGACCGACTATGGCTACACCTTC.

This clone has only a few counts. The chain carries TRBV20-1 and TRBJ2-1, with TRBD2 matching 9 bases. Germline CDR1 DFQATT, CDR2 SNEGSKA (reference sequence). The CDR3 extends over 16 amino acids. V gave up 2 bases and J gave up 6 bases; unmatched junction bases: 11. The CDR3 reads CSARSWVVAGANEQFF. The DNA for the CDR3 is TGCAGTGCTAGATCGTGGGTGGTAGCGGGAGCCAATGAGCAGTTCTTC.

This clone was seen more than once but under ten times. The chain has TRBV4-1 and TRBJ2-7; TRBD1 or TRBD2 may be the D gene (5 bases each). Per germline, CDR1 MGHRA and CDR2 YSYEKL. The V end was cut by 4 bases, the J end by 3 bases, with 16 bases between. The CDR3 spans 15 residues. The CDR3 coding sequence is TGCGCCAGCAGCCCACCCGGGACCCTCAACTACGAGCAGTACTTC. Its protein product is CASSPPGTLNYEQYF.

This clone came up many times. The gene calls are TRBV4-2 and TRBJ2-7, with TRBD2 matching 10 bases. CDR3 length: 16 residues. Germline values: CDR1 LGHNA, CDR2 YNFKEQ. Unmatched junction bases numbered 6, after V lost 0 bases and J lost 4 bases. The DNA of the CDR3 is TGTGCCAGCAGCCAAGAAGCGGGAGGGCCCTCGTACGAGCAGTACTTC. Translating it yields CASSQEAGGPSYEQYF.

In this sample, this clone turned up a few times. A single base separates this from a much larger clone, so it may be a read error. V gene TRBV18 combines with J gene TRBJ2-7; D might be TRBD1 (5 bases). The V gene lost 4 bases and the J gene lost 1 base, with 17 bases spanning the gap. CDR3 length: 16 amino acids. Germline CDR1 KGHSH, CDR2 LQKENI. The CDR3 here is CASSLRSGSLSYEQYF. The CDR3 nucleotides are TGTGCCAGCTCACTCAGGTCAGGGTCCCTATCCTACGAGCAGTACTTC.

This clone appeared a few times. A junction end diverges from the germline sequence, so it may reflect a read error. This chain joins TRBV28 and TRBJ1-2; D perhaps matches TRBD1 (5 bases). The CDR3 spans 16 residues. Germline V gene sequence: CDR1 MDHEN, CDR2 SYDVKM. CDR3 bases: TGTGCCAACAGTTCACTCGGGACTGTAGCTAAATATGGCTACACCTTC. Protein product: CANSSLGTVAKYGYTF.